This record concerns one T cell receptor (beta chain) sequence. What this receptor recognizes is not known. Per-base quality was not reported, and no clone a single base away is much larger than it. This entry belongs to a study of cytomegalovirus exposure and HLA in healthy donors listed by TCRdb under 2017. With regard to the full study: An earlier analysis of more than 550 of the donors reported 276 Gb of sequence data and around 100 million unique TCR beta sequences obtained from some 170 million T cells. To study patterns of TCR occurrence, a later analysis re-analyzed previously published TCR beta repertoires from 666 donors and added high-resolution HLA genotyping. A later genetic analysis took genome-wide SNP genotypes for 398 of the 666 donors and used that subset as a discovery cohort. On average, around 230,000 unique TCR beta nucleotide sequences were sequenced per donor among about 400 genotyped donors of the cohort, with roughly a sixth of those sequences being non-productive. Approximately 300 gigabases of sequencing data and about 92 million unique TCR sequences made up an early release that covered approximately 620 HLA-typed donors. Donor age, sex, ethnicity and CMV serostatus were collected together with the repertoire data. The study profiled the T cell repertoires of more than 500 subjects by immunosequencing and related them to cytomegalovirus serostatus. The study aimed to test whether cataloging public T cell receptors could reveal signatures of past pathogen exposure. Because of strong linkage in the cohort, a few DR-DQ haplotypes were treated as single units for association and clustering. A separate validation cohort of 100 to 150 different subjects was used in addition to the 666-subject first cohort. High-throughput TCR immunosequencing, statistical association of individual TCRs with disease status, and machine learning were combined to predict cytomegalovirus infection status. Every repertoire in the discovery cohort had been generated on one and the same sequencing platform. Typing coverage differed by locus: A, B, C, DRB1 and DQB1 were typed in roughly 620-640 donors, DQA1 in about 500, DPA1 in around 580, and DPB1 in 450 to 480. Among the approximately 400 genotyped donors, about 83% belonged to the genetic ancestry cluster associated with self-reported Caucasian donors. In an earlier analysis of a few hundred of the donors, high-throughput TCR beta sequencing was used to judge whether each TCR beta V gene segment behaved as functional or pseudogenic. In the later analysis, no new phenotypic data were used to find candidate immune exposures; instead, reliance was placed on TCR beta sequences and their occurrence across donors. Both class I and class II loci were covered by HLA typing, at four-digit resolution.

The cohort consisted of 666 healthy bone marrow donors. At the time of sampling, every cohort member was nominally healthy, though immune exposures that went unrecorded were likely present. The donor tested CMV seropositive and was one of the 289 seropositive cohort members. A peripheral blood sample was collected from each donor, and TCR beta sequencing was performed on peripheral blood mononuclear cells. The Qiagen DNeasy Blood Extraction Kit was used to extract genomic DNA from the blood cell samples. Beyond this particular receptor, the publication reports: Because counts were too low, under 20 rarely observed V segments, including chromosome 9 orphons, were left out of the earlier analysis of 500 to 750 of the donors. According to a later analysis, most CMV-associated TCR beta chains appeared to be HLA-restricted, and the HLA associations seemed to be driven largely by CMV exposure. Most TCR sequences were seen in very few donors, while some public TCRs were found in many individuals. When HLA alleles, especially DR and DQ, strongly co-occurred, attributing TCR associations to individual alleles was difficult. Three of the identified cytomegalovirus-associated TCR beta chains were confirmed in vitro to be specific for cytomegalovirus antigens. Broadly in line with IMGT annotations, most TCR beta V segments showed up in productive rearrangements about 90% or about 30% of the time in an earlier analysis of approximately 640 of the donors. The 87-base-pair reads could not distinguish some IMGT-functional V segments, including TRBV6-2 and TRBV6-3, so those segments were excluded. Cytomegalovirus status was reported to be diagnosed by the classifier with high specificity and sensitivity in both the original and validation cohorts. Because some donors lacked HLA typing at each locus, the association tests relied only on the typed subset. According to the authors, the approach could potentially be generalized to other disease states and immunological phenotypes. Several of the top co-occurrence clusters appeared to be linked to parvovirus B19, influenza, CMV and Epstein-Barr virus, according to a later analysis. In a later genetic analysis, a missense DCLRE1C variant was associated with V-gene and J-gene trimming of TCR beta chains, and the association was replicated in an independent cohort. Linkage disequilibrium might explain the correlated functional status among segregating V segments, but an unknown experimental factor could not be excluded. CMV serostatus was the only immune exposure information available for the cohort. A group of highly shared sequence variants was considered likely to be a technical artifact of the sequencing pipeline. In a later analysis, the rate of TCR association differed among HLA loci, with DRB1 alleles having the most associated TCRs and HLA-C alleles having the fewest. The study listed 150 to 200 TCR beta chains as associated with cytomegalovirus. Compared with equally common non-associated chains, HLA-associated TCR beta chains in a later analysis were more clonally expanded and had lower generation probabilities. At a false discovery rate of 0.05, a later analysis linked about 16,000 TCR beta sequences to specific HLA alleles. In a later genetic analysis, fewer N-insertions in productive TCRs were reported among donors in an Asian-associated ancestry cluster than the roughly 700-donor mean. This cohort had only TCR beta chains sequenced, and the lack of alpha or paired-chain data limited which features could be detected. Presence/absence analyses assumed roughly uniform sequencing depth across donors, an assumption that may not hold. A further reported finding was that TCR beta sequences accurately predicted the HLA-A and HLA-B alleles for most subjects in the first cohort.

Library prep was done by the immunoSEQ multiplex PCR assay. A mixture of 60 forward primers for TCR Vbeta segments and 13 reverse primers for TCR Jbeta segments was used in the multiplex PCR. The CDR3 region of rearranged TCR beta genes was amplified from genomic DNA by a multiplex PCR assay. The amplified TCR beta libraries were sequenced on the Illumina HiSeq System as 87-base-pair reads. Per the original workflow: A later analysis tallied around 80 million unique TCR beta chains across the 550 to 850 repertoires, and approximately 12 million of those chains were shared by two or more donors. Raw reads were error-corrected and collapsed into unique sequences by a nearest-neighbor algorithm in which closely related sequences were merged to remove PCR and sequencing errors. To assign V, D and J gene segments, CDR3 sequences were aligned to IMGT reference sequences. For a sequence to be retained, at least a six-nucleotide match to both a V gene segment and a J gene segment was required. Rearrangements were called productive when the CDR3 lacked stop codons and stayed in frame with V and J; all others were non-productive. Following IMGT convention, CDR3 was defined as the stretch from the second conserved V-encoded cysteine up to the conserved J-encoded phenylalanine. Sequences without an unambiguous match to a single V gene segment were excluded from the earlier analysis of about 630 of the donors. In an earlier analysis of around 600 of the donors, V segments were called functional above 56.7% productive rearrangements and were called segregating when the between-donor standard deviation exceeded 5%. A statistical classification framework was built for diagnosing cytomegalovirus status from the catalog of TCR beta chain sequences. In a later analysis, V and J genes were assigned by comparing TCR nucleotide sequences against IMGT/GENE-DB human TR gene sequences. In a later analysis, CDR3 sequences and most-parsimonious VDJ recombination scenarios were assigned using the TCRdist pipeline. In a later analysis, each TCR beta chain was defined by its CDR3 amino acid sequence together with its V-gene family, and reads lacking a unique V-gene family were excluded. As a way to deal with suspected cross-contamination and a sequencing artifact, a later analysis dropped roughly 600 nucleotide sequences that were highly shared and had low generation probability. In a later analysis, a clonal expansion index for each public chain was calculated from normalized within-repertoire ranks of inferred template counts. In a later analysis, generation probabilities were computed using a VDJ recombination model fitted to out-of-frame rearrangements, and the results were checked against IGoR. In a later analysis, hypergeometric tests were used to score TCR-TCR, TCR-HLA and TCR-CMV co-occurrence, with a repertoire-size bias correction applied to TCR pairs. In a later analysis, false discovery rates were estimated by permuting HLA or CMV assignments 20 times. In a later analysis, co-occurring TCRs were grouped using DBSCAN, with TCRdist sequence similarity added in when clustering inside HLA-allele-positive subsets. For co-occurrence clustering, repertoires with fewer than 30,000 or more than 120,000 public chains were excluded, along with 5 or 6 repertoires with anomalous nucleotide sharing. The table was pulled from immuneACCESS by TCRdb, which kept in-frame rearrangements only. Such tables lose some clones; where checked, under half of the loss comes from unresolved V genes, and the rest has no known cause. The D gene and trimming were derived from the DNA, and the V and J assignments and clone size from that table. This sample holds 130,000 or so clones; around 72% were observed only once. The ten largest account for roughly 9% of the sample.

The CDR3, cysteine through phenylalanine, is 14 amino acids long. Here the CDR3 DNA is all that survives: 42 bases in frame from base 1. The junction carries 14 bases between V and J, which are trimmed by 7 bases and 2 bases respectively. Taken from the germline V gene (reference sequence), the CDR1 and CDR2 loops are MNHNY and SVGAGI. This TCR came from a woman between 50 and 59 years old in good health and CMV-seropositive. The chain joins TRBV6-6 to TRBJ1-1; the D region possibly corresponds to TRBD1 (5 bases align). Sequencing input: PBMCs. The bases are TGTGCCAGCACCCCGACAGCTATTAACACTGAAGCTTTCTTT. This sequence encodes CASTPTAINTEAFF.